The 13 T cell receptor beta chains reported below all come from one sample, sequenced in a study of cytomegalovirus exposure and HLA in healthy donors. Primers for the PCR totalled 60 Vbeta and 13 Jbeta. Only in-frame clones appear in the TCRdb table, and some are missing; sequencing was by immunoSEQ multiplex PCR. The table lists 95,000 to 150,000 clones, roughly 80% of them singletons. Sample: PBMCs. The receptors stem from a woman in her forties in good health and CMV-seronegative.

The rearrangement links TRBV7-9 to TRBJ1-2, with 7 bases aligning to TRBD1. Losses at the gene ends were 5 bases for V and 4 bases for J; bases not matched to a gene: 7. Germline CDR1 and CDR2: SEHNR and FQNEAQ (reference sequence). This CDR3 comprises 14 residues. The CDR3 sequence: CASSQPGTAYGYTF. In nucleotides, the CDR3 is TGTGCCAGCAGCCAACCCGGGACAGCCTATGGCTACACCTTC.

DNA of the CDR3: TGCAGCGTTGGAGGGCGTAATGAAAAACTGTTTTTT. Residues: CSVGGRNEKLFF. The chain is built from TRBV29-1 and TRBJ1-4; D not resolved. CDR1 and CDR2 (germline): SQVTM, ANQGSEA. This CDR3 region has 12 residues. The V and J ends lost 4 bases and 4 bases respectively, with 7 bases between them.

This sequence joins TRBV12-5 and TRBJ2-3, with 8 nucleotides matching TRBD1. There are 17 residues in the CDR3. Trimming took 5 bases from V and 3 from J; bases not matched to a gene: 13. CDR1 and CDR2 (germline): LGHNT, FRNRAP. The CDR3 DNA sequence: TGTGCTAGTGGTCAAGCCCCCGACAGGGGACTGACAGATACGCAGTATTTT. It encodes CASGQAPDRGLTDTQYF.

The CDR3 nucleotides are TGTGCCAGCAGCGTATCGGCTAGCGGGGGGGAAGAGACCCAGTACTTC. Encoded protein: CASSVSASGGEETQYF. The chain couples TRBV9 to TRBJ2-5; 12 nucleotides agree with TRBD2. V shed 1 base and J 3 bases; nucleotides not matched to a gene: 4. The germline gives CDR1 SGDLS, CDR2 YYNGEE. CDR3 length: 16 residues.

This clone was counted a few times. The rearrangement links TRBV6-1 to TRBJ2-3; TRBD1 aligns across 8 bases. The junction had 8 bases not matched to a gene; V was cut back by 10 bases and J by 2 bases. Per germline, CDR1 MNHNS and CDR2 SASEGT. The CDR3 is 14 residues long. The CDR3 bases are TGTGCCACCGGACAGGGCCTCGCCACAGATACGCAGTATTTT. As protein: CATGQGLATDTQYF.

Note on this clone: Sequence at one end of the junction differs from germline and may be a read error. This chain uses TRBV7-9 with TRBJ2-5; D might be TRBD1 (6 bases). The CDR3 is 16 residues long. The germline V gene encodes CDR1 SEHNR and CDR2 FQNEAQ (reference sequence). The CDR3 nucleotides read TGCGCCAGCAGCCAAGATACCCAGGGGCATAAAGAGACCCAGTACTTC. Amino acids: CASSQDTQGHKETQYF.

The chain has TRBV4-1 and TRBJ1-2, with a tentative D call TRBD1 (6 bases). Trimming took off 4 bases at V and 1 base at J, with 16 bases between the two ends. Germline V gene data show CDR1 as MGHRA and CDR2 as YSYEKL. This CDR3 has 16 residues. The CDR3 sequence is CASSLGAQIGNYGYTF. The CDR3 DNA is TGCGCCAGCAGCCTGGGGGCCCAGATAGGTAACTATGGCTACACCTTC.

This clone was seen only a few times. CDR3 bases: TGTGCCAGCAGCATTCAGGGGGCTGGCTACACCTTC. Translating it yields CASSIQGAGYTF. V is TRBV11-2 and J is TRBJ1-2; 8 bases are a match to TRBD1. Germline loops: CDR1 SGHAT, CDR2 FQNNGV. The CDR3 totals 12 residues. Trimming took 5 bases from V and 7 from J; bases not matched to a gene: 3.

This sequence joins TRBV4-1 and TRBJ2-7; 9 nucleotides agree with TRBD1. The germline CDR1 and CDR2 sequences are MGHRA and YSYEKL. V lost 0 bases, J lost 4 bases, and 4 bases stayed unmatched. The CDR3 extends over 15 amino acids. The CDR3 DNA is TGCGCCAGCAGCCAAGATGTCGGACAGGGGTACGAGCAGTACTTC. It encodes CASSQDVGQGYEQYF.

The chain recombines TRBV6-5 with TRBJ1-3, with D hard to call. The CDR3 runs 16 residues. Trimming removed 3 bases at V and 1 base at J, with 13 bases between. CDR1 and CDR2 from the germline V gene are MNHEY and SVGAGI. The DNA for the CDR3 is TGTGCCAGCAGTTATGGTTACTCGAGTTCTGGAAACACCATATATTTT. Its protein is CASSYGYSSSGNTIYF.

The chain couples TRBV4-1 to TRBJ2-1; D is possibly TRBD1 (6 bases). Trimming took off 0 bases at V and 7 bases at J, with 16 bases between the two ends. CDR1 is MGHRA and CDR2 is YSYEKL in the germline V gene. The CDR3 sequence is 16 residues long. The chain's CDR3 is CASSQDDRTKGNEQFF. CDR3 nucleotides: TGCGCCAGCAGCCAAGATGACAGGACCAAAGGGAATGAGCAGTTCTTC.

The V gene is TRBV10-2, the J gene TRBJ1-2; TRBD1 aligns across 8 bases. The V segment lost 0 bases and the J segment 5 bases; nucleotides outside the gene matches: 5. This CDR3 region has 15 residues. The germline CDR1 and CDR2 sequences are WSHSY and SAAADI. The DNA for the CDR3 is TGCGCCAGCAGTGAGTCGAAACAGGGGGGTTATGGCTACACCTTC. Translation: CASSESKQGGYGYTF.

In DNA, the CDR3 is TGTGCCAGCAGCCCGGGGGCCGGGACAGGGGCCTTTTTT. Residues: CASSPGAGTGAFF. This chain connects TRBV5-5 to TRBJ1-4, with TRBD1 matching over 10 bases. The CDR3 totals 13 residues. Germline V gives CDR1 SGHKS, CDR2 YYEKEE (reference sequence). The J segment lost 17 bases and the V segment lost 4 bases, leaving 11 bases of the junction unmatched.